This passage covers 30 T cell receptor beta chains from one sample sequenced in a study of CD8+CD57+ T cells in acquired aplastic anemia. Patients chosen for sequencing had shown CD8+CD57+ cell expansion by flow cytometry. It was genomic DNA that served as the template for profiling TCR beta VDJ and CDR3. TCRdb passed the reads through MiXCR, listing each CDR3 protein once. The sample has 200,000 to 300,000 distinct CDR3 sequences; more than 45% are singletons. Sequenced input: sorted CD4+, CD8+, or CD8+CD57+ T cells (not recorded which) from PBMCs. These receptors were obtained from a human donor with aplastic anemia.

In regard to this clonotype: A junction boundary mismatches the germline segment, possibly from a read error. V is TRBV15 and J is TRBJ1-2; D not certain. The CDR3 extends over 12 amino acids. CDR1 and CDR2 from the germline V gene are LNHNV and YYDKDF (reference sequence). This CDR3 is CATSRPNYGYTF. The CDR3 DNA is TGTGCCACTAGCAGACCGAACTATGGCTACACCTTC.

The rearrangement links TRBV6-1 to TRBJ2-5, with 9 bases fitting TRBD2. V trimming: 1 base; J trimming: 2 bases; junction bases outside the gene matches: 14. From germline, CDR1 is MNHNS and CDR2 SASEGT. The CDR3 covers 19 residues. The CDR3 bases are TGTGCCAGCAGTGAAGGGGGGTTAGCGGGAGAATCCTATCAAGAGACCCAGTACTTC. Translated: CASSEGGLAGESYQETQYF.

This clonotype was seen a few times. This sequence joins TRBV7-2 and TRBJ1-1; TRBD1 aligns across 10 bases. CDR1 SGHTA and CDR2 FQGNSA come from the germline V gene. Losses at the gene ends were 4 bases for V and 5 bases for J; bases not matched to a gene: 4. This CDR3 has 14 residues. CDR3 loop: CASSSLDRGTEAFF. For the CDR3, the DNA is TGTGCCAGCAGCTCGCTGGACAGGGGGACTGAAGCTTTCTTT. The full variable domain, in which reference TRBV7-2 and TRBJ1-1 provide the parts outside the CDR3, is GAGVSQSPSNKVTEKGKDVELRCDPISGHTALYWYRQSLGQGLEFLIYFQGNSAPDKSGLPSDRFSAERTGGSVSTLTIQRTQQEDSAVYLCASSSLDRGTEAFFGQGTRLTVV.

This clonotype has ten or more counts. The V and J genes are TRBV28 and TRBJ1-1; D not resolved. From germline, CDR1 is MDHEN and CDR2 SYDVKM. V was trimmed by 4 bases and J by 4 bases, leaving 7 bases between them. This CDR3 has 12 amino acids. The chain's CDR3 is CASSWYFTEAFF. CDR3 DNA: TGTGCCAGCAGTTGGTACTTCACTGAAGCTTTCTTT.

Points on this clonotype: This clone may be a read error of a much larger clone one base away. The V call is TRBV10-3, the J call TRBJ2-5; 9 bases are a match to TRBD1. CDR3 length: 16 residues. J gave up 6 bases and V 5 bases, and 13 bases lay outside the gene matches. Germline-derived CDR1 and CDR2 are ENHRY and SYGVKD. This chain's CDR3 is CAISITLGQGVKTQYF. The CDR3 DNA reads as TGTGCCATCAGTATAACATTGGGACAGGGTGTAAAGACCCAGTACTTC.

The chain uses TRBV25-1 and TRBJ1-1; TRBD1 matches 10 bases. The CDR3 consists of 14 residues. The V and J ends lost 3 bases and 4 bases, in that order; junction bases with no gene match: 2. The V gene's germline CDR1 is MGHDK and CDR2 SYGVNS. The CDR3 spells CASSDRTGGTEAFF. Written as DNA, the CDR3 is TGTGCCAGCAGTGACCGGACAGGGGGCACTGAAGCTTTCTTT.

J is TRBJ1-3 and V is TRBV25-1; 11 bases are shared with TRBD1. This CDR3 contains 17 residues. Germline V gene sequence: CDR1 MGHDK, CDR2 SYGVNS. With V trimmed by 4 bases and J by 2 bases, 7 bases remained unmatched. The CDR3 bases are TGTGCCAGCAGTGCTATGGGACAGGGGGGACCTGGAAACACCATATATTTT. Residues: CASSAMGQGGPGNTIYF.

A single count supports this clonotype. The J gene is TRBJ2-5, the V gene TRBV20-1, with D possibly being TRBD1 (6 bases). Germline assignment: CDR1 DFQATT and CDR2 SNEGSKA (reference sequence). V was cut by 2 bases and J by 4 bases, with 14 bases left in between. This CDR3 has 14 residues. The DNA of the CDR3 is TGCAGTGCTAGATTGGCAGGGGAATTAGAGACCCAGTACTTC. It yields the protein CSARLAGELETQYF.

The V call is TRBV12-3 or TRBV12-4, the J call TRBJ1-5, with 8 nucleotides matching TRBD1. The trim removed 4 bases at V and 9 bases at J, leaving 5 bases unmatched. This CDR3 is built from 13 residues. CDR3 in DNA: TGTGCCAGCAGTTGGGGACAGGTTTTGCCCCAGCATTTT. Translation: CASSWGQVLPQHF.

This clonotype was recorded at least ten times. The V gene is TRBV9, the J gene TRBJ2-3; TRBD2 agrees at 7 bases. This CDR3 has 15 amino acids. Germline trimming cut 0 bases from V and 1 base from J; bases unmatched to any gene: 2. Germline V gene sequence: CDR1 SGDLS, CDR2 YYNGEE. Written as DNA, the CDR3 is TGTGCCAGCAGCGTAGGGGCGGGGGGCACAGATACGCAGTATTTT. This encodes CASSVGAGGTDTQYF.

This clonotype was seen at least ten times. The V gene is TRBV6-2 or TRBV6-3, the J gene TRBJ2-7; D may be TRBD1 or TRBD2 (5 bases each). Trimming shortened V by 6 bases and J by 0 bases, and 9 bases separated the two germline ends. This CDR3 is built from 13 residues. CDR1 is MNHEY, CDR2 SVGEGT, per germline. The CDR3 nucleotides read TGTGCCAGCAGAGGGGACCGCTCCTACGAGCAGTACTTC. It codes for CASRGDRSYEQYF.

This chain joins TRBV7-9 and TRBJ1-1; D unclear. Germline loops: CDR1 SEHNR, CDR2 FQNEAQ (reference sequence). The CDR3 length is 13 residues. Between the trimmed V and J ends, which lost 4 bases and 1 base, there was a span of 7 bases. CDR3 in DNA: TGTGCCAGCAGCTCTACAAGGAACACTGAAGCTTTCTTT. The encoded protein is CASSSTRNTEAFF.

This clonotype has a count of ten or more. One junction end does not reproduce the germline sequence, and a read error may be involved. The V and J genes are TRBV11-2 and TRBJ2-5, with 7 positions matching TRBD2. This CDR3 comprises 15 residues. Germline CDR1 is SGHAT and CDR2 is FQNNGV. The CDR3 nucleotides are TGTGCCAGCAGCCTAGAGTGGCGGGAGCAAGAGACCCAGTACTTC. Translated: CASSLEWREQETQYF.

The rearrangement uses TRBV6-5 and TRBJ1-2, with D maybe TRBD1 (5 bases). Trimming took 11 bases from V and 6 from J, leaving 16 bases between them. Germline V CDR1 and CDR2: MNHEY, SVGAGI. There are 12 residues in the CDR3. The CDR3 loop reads CAAQGSVDGYTF. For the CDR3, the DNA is TGTGCCGCCCAGGGATCGGTGGATGGCTACACCTTC.

CDR3 coding DNA: TGTGCCGGGCAGGGGTCGGGGAACGCTGGAAACACCATATATTTT. Its protein is CAGQGSGNAGNTIYF. The chain uses TRBV30 and TRBJ1-3; perhaps TRBD1 as D (6 bases). Germline CDR1 GTSNPN, CDR2 SVGIG (reference sequence). Trimming removed 8 bases from V and 2 bases from J, with 19 bases in between. The CDR3 has 15 amino acids.

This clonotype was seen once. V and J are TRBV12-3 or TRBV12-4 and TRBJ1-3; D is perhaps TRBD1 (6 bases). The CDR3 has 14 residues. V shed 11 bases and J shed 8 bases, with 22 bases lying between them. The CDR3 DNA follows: TGTGCCGGATGGGACAAGTGGTATGGCTACACCATATATTTT. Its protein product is CAGWDKWYGYTIYF.

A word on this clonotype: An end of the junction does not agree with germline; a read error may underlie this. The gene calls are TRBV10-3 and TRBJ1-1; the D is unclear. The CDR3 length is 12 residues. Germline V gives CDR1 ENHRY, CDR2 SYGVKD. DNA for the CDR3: TGTGCCAGCAGTCCCACTAGCGTTGAAGCTTTCTTT. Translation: CASSPTSVEAFF.

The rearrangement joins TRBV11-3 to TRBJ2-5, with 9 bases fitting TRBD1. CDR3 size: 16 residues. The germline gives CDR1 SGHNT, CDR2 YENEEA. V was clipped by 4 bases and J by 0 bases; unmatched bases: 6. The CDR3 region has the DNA TGTGCCAGCAGCTCCGGACAGGGGTTACACCAAGAGACCCAGTACTTC. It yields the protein CASSSGQGLHQETQYF.

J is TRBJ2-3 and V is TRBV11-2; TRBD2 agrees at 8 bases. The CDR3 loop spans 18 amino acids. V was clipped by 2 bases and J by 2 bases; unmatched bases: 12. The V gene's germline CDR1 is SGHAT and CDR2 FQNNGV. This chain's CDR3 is CASSLTGFTLADTDTQYF. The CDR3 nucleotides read TGTGCCAGCAGCTTAACCGGGTTCACACTAGCGGACACAGATACGCAGTATTTT.

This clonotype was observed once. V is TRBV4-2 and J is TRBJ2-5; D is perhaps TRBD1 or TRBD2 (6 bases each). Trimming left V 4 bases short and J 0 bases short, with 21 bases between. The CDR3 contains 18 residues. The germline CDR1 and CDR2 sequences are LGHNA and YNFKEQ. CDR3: CASSPSSGAGGYQETQYF. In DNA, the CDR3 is TGTGCCAGCAGCCCGTCGTCAGGGGCTGGGGGGTACCAAGAGACCCAGTACTTC.

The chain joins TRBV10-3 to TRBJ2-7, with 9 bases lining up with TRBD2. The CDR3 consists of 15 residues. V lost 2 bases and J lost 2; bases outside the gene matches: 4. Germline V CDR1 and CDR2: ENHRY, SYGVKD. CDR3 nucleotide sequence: TGTGCCATCAGTGAGATAGGCGGGGGGGCCTACGAGCAGTACTTC. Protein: CAISEIGGGAYEQYF.

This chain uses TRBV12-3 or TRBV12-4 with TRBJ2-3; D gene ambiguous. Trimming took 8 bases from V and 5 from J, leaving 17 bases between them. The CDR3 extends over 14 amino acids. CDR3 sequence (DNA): TGTGCCAGCTCACTCTCGGCATTGGGAGATACGCAGTATTTT. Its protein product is CASSLSALGDTQYF.

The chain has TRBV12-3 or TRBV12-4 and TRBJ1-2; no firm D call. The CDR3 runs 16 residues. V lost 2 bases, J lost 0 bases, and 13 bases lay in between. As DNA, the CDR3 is TGTGCCAGCAGTTTACTGATTGACGGATCTAACTATGGCTACACCTTC. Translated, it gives CASSLLIDGSNYGYTF.

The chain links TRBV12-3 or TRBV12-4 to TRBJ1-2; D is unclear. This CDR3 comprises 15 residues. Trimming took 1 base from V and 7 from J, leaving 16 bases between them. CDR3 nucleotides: TGTGCCAGCAGTTTAGTGCGTAGGGATATCTTTGGCTACACCTTC. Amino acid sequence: CASSLVRRDIFGYTF.

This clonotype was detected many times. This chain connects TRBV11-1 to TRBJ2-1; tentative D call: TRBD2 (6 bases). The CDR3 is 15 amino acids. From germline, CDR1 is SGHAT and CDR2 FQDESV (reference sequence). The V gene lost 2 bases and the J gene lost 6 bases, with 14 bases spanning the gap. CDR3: CASSLNVGGGNEQFF. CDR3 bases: TGTGCCAGCAGCTTAAACGTGGGGGGTGGCAATGAGCAGTTCTTC.

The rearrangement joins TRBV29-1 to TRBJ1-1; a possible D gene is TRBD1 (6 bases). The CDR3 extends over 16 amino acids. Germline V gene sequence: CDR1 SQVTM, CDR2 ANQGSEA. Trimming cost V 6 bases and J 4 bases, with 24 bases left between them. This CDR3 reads CSVEFGTTGRSTEAFF. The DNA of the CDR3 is TGCAGCGTCGAGTTCGGGACGACAGGTCGCTCCACTGAAGCTTTCTTT.

CDR3 DNA: TGCAGCGAGGGACTAGACACTGACGAGCAGTACTTC. Its protein product is CSEGLDTDEQYF. V gene TRBV29-1 combines with J gene TRBJ2-7, with 8 nucleotides matching TRBD2. V dropped 7 bases and J dropped 5; count of bases not matched to a gene: 7. CDR3 length: 12 amino acids. Germline V lookup: CDR1 SQVTM, CDR2 ANQGSEA.

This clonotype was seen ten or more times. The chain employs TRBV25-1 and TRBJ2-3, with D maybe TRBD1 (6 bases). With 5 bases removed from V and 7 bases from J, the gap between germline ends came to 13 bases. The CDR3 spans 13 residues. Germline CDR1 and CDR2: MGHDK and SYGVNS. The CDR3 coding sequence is TGTGCCAGCAGTCCCGAGGACAGCTATACGCAGTATTTT. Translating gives CASSPEDSYTQYF.

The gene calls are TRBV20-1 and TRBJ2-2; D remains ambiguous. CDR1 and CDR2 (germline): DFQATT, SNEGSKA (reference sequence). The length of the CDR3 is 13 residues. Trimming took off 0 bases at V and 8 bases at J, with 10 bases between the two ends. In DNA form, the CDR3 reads TGCAGTGCTAGAGACATGCGGAGAGGGGAGCTGTTTTTT. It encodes CSARDMRRGELFF.

The CDR3 sequence: CASSAQENTEAFF. DNA of the CDR3: TGTGCCAGCAGCGCTCAGGAGAACACTGAAGCTTTCTTT. The chain has TRBV7-3 and TRBJ1-1, with D uncertain. The V and J ends lost 5 bases and 1 base respectively, with 8 bases between them. This CDR3 spans 13 amino acids. Germline V lookup: CDR1 SGHTA, CDR2 FQGTGA.